The clone carrying this T cell receptor beta chain was seen repeatedly, ten times or more. Its antigen is not identified. TCRdb passed the RT-PCR reads through MiXCR, listing each CDR3 protein once. The sample lists fewer than 600,000 distinct CDR3 sequences; 7.2% were seen once. This sample is drawn from a study of response to subunit inactivated influenza vaccine. Points from the study as a whole: After each seasonal influenza vaccination, few new T cells are recruited, the authors suggested.

The TCR was taken from a man aged 50-75 years who received an inactivated influenza vaccine. The sample consisted of PBMCs from blood, taken less than 25 months after vaccination.

The CDR3 loop reads CAISSVYEQYF. Here the CDR3 DNA reads TGTGCCATCAGCTCAGTCTACGAGCAGTACTTC. This rearrangement joins TRBV10-3 to TRBJ2-7; no clear D. The CDR3 spans 11 residues. V was pared by 6 bases and J by 3 bases, with 6 bases between. Germline loops: CDR1 ENHRY, CDR2 SYGVKD.